This T cell receptor (beta chain) came from a study of cytomegalovirus exposure and HLA in healthy donors. The germline V gene encodes CDR1 SGHRS and CDR2 YFSETQ. Trimming cost V 4 bases and J 2 bases; bases outside gene matches: 2. This CDR3 contains 14 residues. The PCR used 60 Vbeta and 13 Jbeta primers. Assay: immunoSEQ multiplex PCR; the TCRdb copy retains only in-frame clones and omits some. The repertoire consists of approximately 160,000 clones, with 82% occurring once and the leading ten covering more than 0.75%. Source material: PBMCs. The rearrangement uses TRBV5-1 and TRBJ1-5, with 8 positions matching TRBD1. The sequence was obtained from a girl aged 2-10 years in good health and CMV-seropositive. CDR3: CASSVGQGNQPQHF. The CDR3 DNA is TGCGCCAGCAGCGTGGGACAGGGCAATCAGCCCCAGCATTTT.